The next 15 T cell receptor beta chains were all read from a single sample in a study of Graves' ophthalmopathy and Graves' hyperthyroidism. TCR beta CDR3 amplification used RNA transcripts. Second-round multiplex PCR came after first-round RT-PCR with HTBI primers. Each CDR3 protein gets one entry after TCRdb re-called the multiplex PCR reads with MiXCR. There are 40,000 or so distinct CDR3 sequences in the sample; 40% to 65% occur only once, and roughly 18% lies in the top ten. Sequencing used peripheral blood. These receptors all come from an adult man with Graves' ophthalmopathy.

This clonotype was counted many times. This chain joins TRBV5-1 and TRBJ2-7; 7 bases map to TRBD1. The CDR3 has 15 amino acids. Germline V gene data show CDR1 as SGHRS and CDR2 as YFSETQ. Losses at the gene ends were 0 bases for V and 5 bases for J; bases not matched to a gene: 8. The CDR3 DNA reads TGCGCCAGCAGCTTGGTCGGCAGGGGGTTTGACGAGCAGTACGTC. Amino acid sequence: CASSLVGRGFDEQYV.

The sample holds many counts of this clonotype. The gene calls are TRBV20-1 and TRBJ2-1; TRBD2 agrees at 9 bases. Germline assignment: CDR1 DFQATT and CDR2 SNEGSKA (reference sequence). J was trimmed by 6 bases and V by 6 bases; bases with no gene match: 12. This CDR3 has 15 amino acids. The CDR3 spells CSATPAREGFNEQFF. Written as DNA, the CDR3 is TGCAGTGCAACGCCTGCGCGGGAGGGCTTCAATGAGCAGTTCTTC.

The rearrangement uses TRBV7-6 and TRBJ1-5, with 8 bases identical to TRBD1. The V gene end was trimmed by 5 bases and the J gene end by 0 bases; junction bases not matched to a gene: 18. Germline values: CDR1 SGHVS, CDR2 FNYEAQ. The CDR3 has 20 residues. CDR3: CASSLPFLDRDDPSNQPQHF. The DNA of the CDR3 is TGTGCCAGCAGCCTGCCTTTTTTGGACAGGGATGATCCTAGCAATCAGCCCCAGCATTTT.

This chain uses TRBV6-1 with TRBJ2-7; the D call may be TRBD1 or TRBD2 (5 bases each). CDR3 length equals 11 residues. V lost 6 bases, J lost 6 bases, and 9 bases lay in between. Per germline, CDR1 MNHNS and CDR2 SASEGT. The CDR3 reads CASRYGTEQYF. For the CDR3, the DNA is TGTGCCAGCAGGTACGGGACCGAGCAGTACTTC.

Many counts were recorded for this clonotype. This chain uses TRBV18 with TRBJ1-6; D not certain. This CDR3 region has 15 residues. Germline loops: CDR1 KGHSH, CDR2 LQKENI. Deletions cut 2 bases from V and 0 bases from J, with 5 bases between. In nucleotides, the CDR3 is TGTGCCAGCTCACCAGCTAGCTCCTATAATTCACCCCTCCACTTT. Translation gives CASSPASSYNSPLHF.

The gene calls are TRBV20-1 and TRBJ2-7, with D perhaps TRBD2 (5 bases). CDR3 length: 12 residues. The V gene lost 1 base and the J gene lost 7 bases, with 11 bases spanning the gap. CDR1 DFQATT and CDR2 SNEGSKA come from the germline V gene (reference sequence). CDR3 nucleotides: TGCAGTGCTAGAGTGTATAGGACTGAGCAGTACGTC. Translating gives CSARVYRTEQYV.

This clonotype was observed at least ten times. V and J are TRBV7-3 and TRBJ2-3; maybe TRBD2 (6 bases). Germline CDR1 SGHTA, CDR2 FQGTGA. V dropped 6 bases and J dropped 7 bases, with 14 bases sitting between them. The CDR3 extends over 13 amino acids. DNA for the CDR3: TGTGCCAGCAGTTGGGGGGTACTGAATACGCAGTATTTT. Translating gives CASSWGVLNTQYF. The full variable domain, rest sourced from reference TRBV7-3 and TRBJ2-3, is GAGVSQTPSNKVTEKGKYVELRCDPISGHTALYWYRQSLGQGPEFLIYFQGTGAADDSGLPNDRFFAVRPEGSVSTLKIQRTERGDSAVYLCASSWGVLNTQYFGPGTRLTVL.

In this sample, this clonotype is medium-sized. The chain recombines TRBV10-3 with TRBJ2-3; tentatively, D is TRBD1 (6 bases). Trimming shortened V by 8 bases and J by 0 bases, and 12 bases separated the two germline ends. CDR1 is ENHRY, CDR2 SYGVKD, per germline. This CDR3 has 14 residues. The CDR3 DNA follows: TGTGCCATCGCGGACAGAGGAAGCACAGATACGCAGTATTTT. Protein sequence: CAIADRGSTDTQYF.

In this sample, this clonotype turned up many times. The chain combines TRBV6-2 or TRBV6-3 with TRBJ2-2; D gene unclear. The V end lost 5 bases, the J end lost 4 bases, and 8 bases lay between the germline ends. This CDR3 has 13 amino acids. The germline V gene encodes CDR1 MNHEY and CDR2 SVGEGT. In DNA, the CDR3 is TGTGCCAGCAGTCCCCCGGGCACCGGGGAGCTGTTTTTT. Amino acids: CASSPPGTGELFF.

This clonotype was detected many times. This chain joins TRBV19 and TRBJ2-2; D is unclear. The CDR3 is 13 amino acids. The V end was cut by 2 bases, the J end by 6 bases, with 7 bases between. The germline V gene encodes CDR1 LNHDA and CDR2 SQIVND (reference sequence). The chain's CDR3 is CASSIIQPGELFF. DNA of the CDR3: TGTGCCAGTAGTATAATCCAACCCGGGGAGCTGTTTTTT.

This clonotype was counted ten times or more. The rearrangement links TRBV5-1 to TRBJ2-7; maybe TRBD2 (6 bases). CDR1 and CDR2 (germline): SGHRS, YFSETQ. Trimming stripped 0 bases from V and 3 bases from J, with 16 bases between. CDR3 size: 16 residues. CDR3 sequence: CASSLAVGGMGYEQYF. As DNA, the CDR3 is TGCGCCAGCAGCTTGGCGGTAGGAGGGATGGGCTACGAGCAGTACTTC.

This clonotype was observed at least ten times. This sequence joins TRBV11-2 and TRBJ2-3; 16 positions agree with TRBD2. J was trimmed by 2 bases and V by 1 base; bases with no gene match: 9. CDR3 length: 20 residues. CDR1 is SGHAT, CDR2 FQNNGV, per germline. DNA of the CDR3: TGTGCCAGCAGCTTAGTCGGGGCGGGGACTAGCGGGAGGGCCACAGATACGCAGTATTTT. Protein: CASSLVGAGTSGRATDTQYF.

This rearrangement joins TRBV7-6 to TRBJ2-5, with 10 bases that match TRBD2. Germline values: CDR1 SGHVS, CDR2 FNYEAQ. V shed 5 bases and J 2 bases; nucleotides not matched to a gene: 5. This CDR3 region has 15 residues. This chain's CDR3 is CASSPTSGTQETQYF. The CDR3 nucleotides are TGTGCCAGCAGCCCTACTAGCGGGACACAAGAGACCCAGTACTTC.

On this clonotype: The CDR3 end shows no conserved phenylalanine or tryptophan, and so a read error is likely. The chain joins TRBV7-9 to TRBJ1-2; D is ambiguous. The CDR3 totals 14 residues. Germline values: CDR1 SEHNR, CDR2 FQNEAQ (reference sequence). V was cut by 1 base and J by 4 bases, with 10 bases left in between. CDR3 amino acids: CASSLVGPTYGYTL. The DNA for the CDR3 is TGTGCCAGCAGCTTAGTCGGACCCACCTATGGCTACACCCTC.

The V and J genes are TRBV20-1 and TRBJ1-2; D might be TRBD1 (6 bases). This CDR3 spans 15 amino acids. V lost 6 bases, J lost 8 bases, and 25 bases lay in between. Germline lookup yields CDR1 DFQATT and CDR2 SNEGSKA (reference sequence). CDR3: CSAAPGLGGYEGYTF. As DNA, the CDR3 is TGCAGTGCGGCACCCGGGCTAGGGGGTTACGAGGGCTACACCTTC.